This TCR beta chain was recorded in a study of blood T cells in healthy people across ages. Study-wide findings and caveats: Age brought a roughly linear fall in TCR beta diversity measured per million T cells.

The CDR3 is 14 residues long. Trimming took off 3 bases at V and 4 bases at J, with 13 bases between the two ends. Germline values: CDR1 DFQATT, CDR2 SNEGSKA (reference sequence). Next came a second PCR, run for 7 to 11 cycles, which used a sample-barcoded 5' primer along with a J-beta primer mix. TCRdb itself ran the 5' RACE reads through MiXCR, one entry per CDR3 protein. The sample carries over a million distinct CDR3 sequences, approximately 25% recorded once. The table lists this clonotype with a count of one. Its antigen is as yet unknown. This sample was also put to use in a study of T cells of mothers and their children.

The origin of this receptor is a girl aged 2 to 9 in good health. The sequenced sample consisted of blood. The V call is TRBV20-1, the J call TRBJ2-1, with D tentatively TRBD1 (5 bases). The CDR3 spells CSASQGSMYNEQFF. The DNA for the CDR3 is TGCAGTGCTAGTCAGGGTTCGATGTACAATGAGCAGTTCTTC.